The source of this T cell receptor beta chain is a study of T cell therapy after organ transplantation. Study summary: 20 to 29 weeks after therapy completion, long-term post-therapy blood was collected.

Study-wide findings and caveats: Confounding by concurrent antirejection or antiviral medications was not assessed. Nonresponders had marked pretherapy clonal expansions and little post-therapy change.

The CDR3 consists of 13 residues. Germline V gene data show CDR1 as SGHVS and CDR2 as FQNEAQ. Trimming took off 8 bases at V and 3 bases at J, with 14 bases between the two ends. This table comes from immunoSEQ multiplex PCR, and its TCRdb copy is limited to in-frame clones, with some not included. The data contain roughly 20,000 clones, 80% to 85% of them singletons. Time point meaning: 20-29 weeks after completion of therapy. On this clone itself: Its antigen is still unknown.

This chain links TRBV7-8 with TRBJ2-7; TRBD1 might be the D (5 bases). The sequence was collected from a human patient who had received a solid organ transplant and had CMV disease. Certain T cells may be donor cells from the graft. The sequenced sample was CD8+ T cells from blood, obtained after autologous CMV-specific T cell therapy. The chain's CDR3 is CASGHDSSYEQYF. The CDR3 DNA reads TGTGCCAGCGGCCATGACAGCAGCTACGAGCAGTACTTC.